A selection of T cell receptor beta chains follows, all from one sample in a study of CXCR3-negative and CXCR3-positive naive CD8 T cells. TCRdb reanalyzed the 5' RACE reads, giving one entry per CDR3 protein sequence and no DNA. The sample data list approximately 100,000 distinct CDR3 sequences. The sequenced material came from naive CXCR3- CD8+ T cells from blood. The receptors stem from a human donor in good health. Some clones in this sample may be carry-over from other donors' samples. Each CDR3 is given with its conserved first and last residue.

v_call: TRBV12-3/TRBV12-4; j_call: TRBJ1-2; cdr3_aa: CASSFNDNYGYTF
v_call: TRBV29-1; j_call: TRBJ2-7; cdr3_aa: CSVDLGDGYEQYF
v_call: TRBV14; j_call: TRBJ1-2; cdr3_aa: CASSPHPGLFGYTF
v_call: TRBV5-5; j_call: TRBJ2-3; cdr3_aa: CASSLYSPRTDTQYF
v_call: TRBV27; j_call: TRBJ2-7; cdr3_aa: CASSLLAGGVNEQYF
v_call: TRBV14; j_call: TRBJ2-3; cdr3_aa: CASSQARRGPTDTQYF
v_call: TRBV5-4; j_call: TRBJ2-1; cdr3_aa: CASSFWGDSYNEQFF
v_call: TRBV29-1; j_call: TRBJ2-3; cdr3_aa: CSSSRGGDTQYF
v_call: TRBV29-1; j_call: TRBJ2-7; cdr3_aa: CSVDSGLGYEQYF
v_call: TRBV28; j_call: TRBJ1-1; cdr3_aa: CASSFFGGPSDSTEAFF
v_call: TRBV7-3; j_call: TRBJ2-1; cdr3_aa: CASSLSAGGAEQFF
v_call: TRBV28; j_call: TRBJ2-3; cdr3_aa: CASSGRTGRDTQYF
v_call: TRBV11-2; j_call: TRBJ2-3; cdr3_aa: CASSLVGWLADTQYF
v_call: TRBV29-1; j_call: TRBJ2-5; cdr3_aa: CSVEQGGETQYF
v_call: TRBV21-1; j_call: TRBJ2-1; cdr3_aa: CASSKLLTDEQFF
v_call: TRBV10-3; j_call: TRBJ2-3; cdr3_aa: CAISEVNRDDTQYF
v_call: TRBV12-3/TRBV12-4; j_call: TRBJ2-2; cdr3_aa: CASSLEGLAGTSGELFF
v_call: TRBV6-5; j_call: TRBJ1-2; cdr3_aa: CASSPDRQSYGYTF
v_call: TRBV7-2; j_call: TRBJ2-7; cdr3_aa: CASSLADSYEQYF
v_call: TRBV28; j_call: TRBJ2-2; cdr3_aa: CASSFMAGNTGELFF
v_call: TRBV5-1; j_call: TRBJ2-1; cdr3_aa: CASSLEASGGVNEQFF
v_call: TRBV11-2; j_call: TRBJ2-1; cdr3_aa: CASSLDFQGRNNEQFF
v_call: TRBV29-1; j_call: TRBJ2-7; cdr3_aa: CSAEDGSSYEQYF
v_call: TRBV23-1; j_call: TRBJ2-5; cdr3_aa: CASSQSGGDSSYQETQYF
v_call: TRBV12-3/TRBV12-4; j_call: TRBJ2-5; cdr3_aa: CASSFAGIETQYF
v_call: TRBV19; j_call: TRBJ2-7; cdr3_aa: CASSRTSGTSYEQYF
v_call: TRBV7-9; j_call: TRBJ2-2; cdr3_aa: CASSLVPGDTGELFF
v_call: TRBV30; j_call: TRBJ1-5; cdr3_aa: CAWTPGGSNQPQHF
v_call: TRBV2; j_call: TRBJ1-1; cdr3_aa: CASHRGYEAFF
v_call: TRBV25-1; j_call: TRBJ2-1; cdr3_aa: CASSRGGSYNEQFF
v_call: TRBV29-1; j_call: TRBJ2-3; cdr3_aa: CSADFLREGTDTQYF
v_call: TRBV7-6; j_call: TRBJ2-2; cdr3_aa: CASSWTIRNTGELFF
v_call: TRBV6-2/TRBV6-3; j_call: TRBJ2-1; cdr3_aa: CASSLGGGEQFF
v_call: TRBV20-1; j_call: TRBJ2-7; cdr3_aa: CSARTPRTSLHEQYF
v_call: TRBV6-4; j_call: TRBJ2-1; cdr3_aa: CASSDGLAVNEQFF
v_call: TRBV29-1; j_call: TRBJ2-1; cdr3_aa: CSVVGVPGQFF
v_call: TRBV7-8; j_call: TRBJ2-3; cdr3_aa: CASSTPASSGDPADTQYF
v_call: TRBV7-9; j_call: TRBJ2-5; cdr3_aa: CASSHRDQQEETQYF
v_call: TRBV7-6; j_call: TRBJ2-2; cdr3_aa: CASSLDGVGELFF
v_call: TRBV4-1; j_call: TRBJ2-7; cdr3_aa: CASSQGTSASYEQYF
v_call: TRBV9; j_call: TRBJ2-3; cdr3_aa: CASSVAGETDTQYF
v_call: TRBV3-1; j_call: TRBJ2-2; cdr3_aa: CASLGRTDTGELFF
v_call: TRBV6-5; j_call: TRBJ2-7; cdr3_aa: CASRGQVRSYEQYF
v_call: TRBV5-1; j_call: TRBJ2-6; cdr3_aa: CASSLGVNSGANVLTF
v_call: TRBV6-1; j_call: TRBJ1-2; cdr3_aa: CASSEPTGPSYGYTF
v_call: TRBV5-1; j_call: TRBJ2-1; cdr3_aa: CASAWTSGSSANEQFF
v_call: TRBV13; j_call: TRBJ2-1; cdr3_aa: CASSLGTSGYYNEQFF
v_call: TRBV7-2; j_call: TRBJ2-3; cdr3_aa: CASSSTSGGLTDTQYF
v_call: TRBV29-1; j_call: TRBJ2-1; cdr3_aa: CSVEWDRSYNEQFF
v_call: TRBV29-1; j_call: TRBJ2-1; cdr3_aa: CSVEFALSTYNEQFF
v_call: TRBV12-3/TRBV12-4; j_call: TRBJ2-7; cdr3_aa: CASSLTSGRHEQYF
v_call: TRBV9; j_call: TRBJ1-1; cdr3_aa: CASSPGTSAGTEAFF
v_call: TRBV29-1; j_call: TRBJ2-7; cdr3_aa: CSAGEGHEQYF
v_call: TRBV19; j_call: TRBJ2-3; cdr3_aa: CASSTTSSSTDTQYF
v_call: TRBV29-1; j_call: TRBJ2-7; cdr3_aa: CSVEEGGRSYEEQYF